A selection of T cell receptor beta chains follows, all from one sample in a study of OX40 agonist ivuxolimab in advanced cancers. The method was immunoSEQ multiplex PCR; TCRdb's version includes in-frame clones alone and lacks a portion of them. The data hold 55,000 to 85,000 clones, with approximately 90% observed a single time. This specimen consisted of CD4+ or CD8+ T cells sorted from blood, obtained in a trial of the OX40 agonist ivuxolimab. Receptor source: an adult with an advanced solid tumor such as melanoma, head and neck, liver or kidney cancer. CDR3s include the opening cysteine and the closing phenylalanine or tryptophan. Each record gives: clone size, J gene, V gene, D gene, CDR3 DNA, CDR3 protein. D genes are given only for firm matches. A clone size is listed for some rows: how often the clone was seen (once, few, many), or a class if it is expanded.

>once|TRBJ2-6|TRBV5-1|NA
TGCGCCAGCAGCTTAGAGGGTTTGGGTGGGGCCAACGTCCTGACTTTC
CASSLEGLGGANVLTF
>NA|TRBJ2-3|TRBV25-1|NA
TGTGCCAGCAGTGAATATTTGTCAGGCACAGATACGCAGTATTTT
CASSEYLSGTDTQYF
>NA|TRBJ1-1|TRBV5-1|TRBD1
TGCGCCAGCAGCCCCGGGACAGGAGGCACTGAAGCTTTCTTT
CASSPGTGGTEAFF
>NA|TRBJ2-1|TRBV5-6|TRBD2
TGTGCCAGCAGCTTGGAGCGGGGGCCCTCTAGGACTGAGCAGTTCTTC
CASSLERGPSRTEQFF
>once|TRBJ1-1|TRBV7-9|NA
TGTGCCAGCAGCCAACTCGGCGGGTTGGGCACTGAAGCTTTCTTT
CASSQLGGLGTEAFF
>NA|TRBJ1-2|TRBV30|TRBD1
TGTGCCTGGAGTAAGGGGACAGGGGACTATGGCTACACCTTC
CAWSKGTGDYGYTF
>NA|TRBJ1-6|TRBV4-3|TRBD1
TGCGCCAGCAGCCAAGATGTAACAGGGGTATCACCCCTCCACTTT
CASSQDVTGVSPLHF
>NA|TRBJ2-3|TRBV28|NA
TGTGCCAGCAGTGCCCTCGGGACAATCCTCACAGATACGCAGTATTTT
CASSALGTILTDTQYF
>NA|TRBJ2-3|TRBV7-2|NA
TGTGCCAGCACGTGGGCCGCGGCCACAGATACGCAGTATTTT
CASTWAAATDTQYF
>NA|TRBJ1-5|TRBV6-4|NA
TGTGCCAGCAGTGACTGGCCGCCACTCCGGCAGCCCCAGCATTTT
CASSDWPPLRQPQHF
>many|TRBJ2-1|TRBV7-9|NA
TGTGCCAGCAGCTTATCCGGACCGCACAATGAGCAGTTCTTC
CASSLSGPHNEQFF
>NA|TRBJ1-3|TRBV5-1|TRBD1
TGCGCCAGCAGCCGGACAGGGGGCGCTGAGGACACCATATATTTT
CASSRTGGAEDTIYF
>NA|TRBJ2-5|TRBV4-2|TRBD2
TGTGCCAGCAGCCAAGATAACCAGCGGGGGGGCCTCGAGACCCAGTACTTC
CASSQDNQRGGLETQYF
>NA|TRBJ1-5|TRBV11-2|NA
TGTGCCAGCAGCTTAGATCTTGGTCAGCCCCAGCATTTT
CASSLDLGQPQHF
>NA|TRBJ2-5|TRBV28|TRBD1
TGTGCCAGCAGTCAAGCCAGGGGGCGAGAGACCCAGTACTTC
CASSQARGRETQYF
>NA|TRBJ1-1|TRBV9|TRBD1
TGTGCCAGCAGTGGGACAGGGGGCACTGAAGCTTTCTTT
CASSGTGGTEAFF
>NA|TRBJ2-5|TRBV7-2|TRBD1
TGTGCCAGCAGCTTGGCGTCTAGGGGGCCAACCCAGTACTTC
CASSLASRGPTQYF
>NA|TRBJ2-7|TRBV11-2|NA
TGTGCCAGCAGCGTGGTGGGTTACGAGCAGTACTTC
CASSVVGYEQYF
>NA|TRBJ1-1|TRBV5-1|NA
TGCGCCAGCAGCTTGGAGAGGGAGCCTGAAGCTTTCTTT
CASSLEREPEAFF